This TCR beta chain was profiled in a study of human T cells and chemical hapten exposure. V was trimmed by 10 bases and J by 4 bases, leaving 9 bases between them. CDR1 SEHNR and CDR2 FQNEAQ come from the germline V gene (reference sequence). The CDR3 length is 11 residues. Individual cDNA molecules (in the library) carried attached unique molecular identifiers. From the RACE reads, TCRdb called clonotypes with MiXCR, one entry per CDR3 protein. The sample has 350,000 to 400,000 distinct CDR3 sequences; about 5.1% are singletons. This clonotype occurred many times. This sample's time point: pre-sensitization, week 0. Noted treatment: therapeutic diphenylcyclopropenone sensitization with weekly scalp DPC. Suited to DPC and affected by alopecia, the donors ranged from 18 to 70 years old.

The clonotype was recovered from a woman between 50 and 59 years old with alopecia areata. Some clones in this sample may be carry-over from other donors' samples. The chain joins TRBV7-9 to TRBJ2-3; no firm D call. The material sequenced was whole blood, taken in connection with sensitization to the hapten diphenylcyclopropenone (DPC). CDR3 coding DNA: TGTGCCACCCGGGCCCCAGATACGCAGTATTTT. Translating it yields CATRAPDTQYF.